A single T cell receptor beta chain is shown here with its context. The record originates from a study of blood T cell repertoires in COVID-19. In the study overall: COVID-19 samples, acute and convalescent, were from the United States, Italy and Spain. The cDNA or gDNA used as material had been derived from T cells, B-cell-depleted T cells, or PBMCs.

TCRdb's table, derived via immunoSEQ multiplex PCR, lists solely in-frame clones and lacks some. The sample lists 150,000 to 200,000 clones, more than 70% seen once, with about 10% in the top ten. The source of this sequence is a woman older than 75 with active or convalescent COVID-19. The sequenced sample consisted of peripheral blood.

CDR3 sequence reads: CAWSITGGTEAFF. The DNA for the CDR3 is TGTGCCTGGAGTATTACAGGGGGCACTGAAGCTTTCTTT. V and J are TRBV30 and TRBJ1-1; 8 nucleotides align to TRBD1. The CDR3 loop spans 13 amino acids. The trim removed 2 bases at V and 4 bases at J, leaving 3 bases unmatched. Germline-derived CDR1 and CDR2 are GTSNPN and SVGIG (reference sequence).